This T cell receptor beta chain was identified during a study of T cell repertoires in cytomegalovirus infection. Study as a whole: Recently identified HLA-C-restricted CMV epitopes were among the peptides used.

V gave up 4 bases and J gave up 6 bases; unmatched junction bases: 12. The CDR3 is 17 amino acids. CDR1 is SGHTA and CDR2 is FQGNSA in the germline V gene. MiXCR, applied by TCRdb to the reads, yields one record per CDR3 protein. The sample consists of some 590,000 distinct CDR3 sequences, approximately 40% of them appearing once. This clonotype was detected ten times or more. As yet, its antigen is unknown. The V and J genes are TRBV7-2 and TRBJ2-3; 11 bases align to TRBD1. The sequence derives from a human donor in good health (CMV status not recorded). Some clones in this sample may be carry-over from other donors' samples. Sequencing used cultured PBMCs, obtained from culture after CMV antigen stimulation. CDR3 nucleotides: TGTGCCAGCAGCTACACTTACCGGGACAGGGGGAAGGATACGCAGTATTTT. Its protein product is CASSYTYRDRGKDTQYF. Variable domain in full (rest from reference TRBV7-2 and TRBJ2-3): GAGVSQSPSNKVTEKGKDVELRCDPISGHTALYWYRQSLGQGLEFLIYFQGNSAPDKSGLPSDRFSAERTGGSVSTLTIQRTQQEDSAVYLCASSYTYRDRGKDTQYFGPGTRLTVL.